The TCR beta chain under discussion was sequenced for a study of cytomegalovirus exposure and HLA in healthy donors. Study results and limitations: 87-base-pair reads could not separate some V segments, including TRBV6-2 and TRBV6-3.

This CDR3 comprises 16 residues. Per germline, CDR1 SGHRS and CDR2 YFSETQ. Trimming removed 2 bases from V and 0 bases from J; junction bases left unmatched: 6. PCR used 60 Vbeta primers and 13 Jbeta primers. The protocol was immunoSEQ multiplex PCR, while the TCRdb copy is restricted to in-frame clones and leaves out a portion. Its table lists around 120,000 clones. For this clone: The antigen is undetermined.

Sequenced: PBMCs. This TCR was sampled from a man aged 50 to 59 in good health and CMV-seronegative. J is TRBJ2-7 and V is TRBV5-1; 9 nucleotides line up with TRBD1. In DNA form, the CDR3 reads TGCGCCAGCAGCTTTGGGCCGGGACAGGGCTCCTACGAGCAGTACTTC. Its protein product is CASSFGPGQGSYEQYF.